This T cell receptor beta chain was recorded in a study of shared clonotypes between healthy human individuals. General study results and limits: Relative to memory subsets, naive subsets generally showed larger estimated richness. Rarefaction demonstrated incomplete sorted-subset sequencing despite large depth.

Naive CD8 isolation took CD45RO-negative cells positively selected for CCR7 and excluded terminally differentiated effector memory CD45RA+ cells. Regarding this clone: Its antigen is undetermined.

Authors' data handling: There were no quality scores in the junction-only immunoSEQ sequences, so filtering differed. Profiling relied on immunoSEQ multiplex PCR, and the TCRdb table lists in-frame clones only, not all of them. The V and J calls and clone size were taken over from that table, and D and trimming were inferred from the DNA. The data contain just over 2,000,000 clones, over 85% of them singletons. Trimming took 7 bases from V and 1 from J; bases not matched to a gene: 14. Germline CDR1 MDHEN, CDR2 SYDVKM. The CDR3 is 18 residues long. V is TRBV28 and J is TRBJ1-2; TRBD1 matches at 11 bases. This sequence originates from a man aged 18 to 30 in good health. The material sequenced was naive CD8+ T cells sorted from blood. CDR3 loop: CASNPTGTGGGVNYGYTF. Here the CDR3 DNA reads TGTGCCAGCAACCCGACGGGGACAGGGGGGGGTGTTAACTATGGCTACACCTTC.